This T cell receptor beta chain was found in a study of T cell clonotyping in hematopoietic cell transplantation. Findings and limits, study-wide: Pathologically expanded recipient clonotypes increased progressively from day 30 to day 180 as diversity fell. Few recipient clonotypes overlapped donors; over 95% were de novo at given depth.

The count of this clone is one. Its antigen is still unknown. The repertoire was sequenced with immunoSEQ multiplex PCR; TCRdb's copy has only in-frame clones and lacks some. The sample contains under 6,000 clones, under 20% of which appear only once. This CDR3 has 13 residues. The ends lost 3 bases at V and 5 bases at J; junction bases unmatched: 2. The germline V gene encodes CDR1 GTSNPN and CDR2 SVGIG (reference sequence). The TCR sequence derives from a male patient between 18 and 35 years old who had an allogeneic stem cell transplant, so the T cells may come from the graft donor. Some clones in this sample may be carry-over from other donors' samples. The genes are TRBV30 and TRBJ1-1; 11 bases are a match to TRBD1. Sequences were derived from PBMCs, sampled 180 days after allogeneic stem cell transplant. This chain's CDR3 is CAWSGQGATEAFF. The CDR3 DNA reads as TGTGCCTGGAGCGGACAGGGGGCAACTGAAGCTTTCTTT.